The next 29 T cell receptor beta chains were all read from a single sample in a study of control samples from healthy donors and cancer patients. TCRdb's copy holds only in-frame clones and misses some; the assay was immunoSEQ multiplex PCR. The sample yields about 170,000 clones, approximately 86% seen once. The sample comprised blood. The origin of the receptors is a woman aged 25 to 39 in good health.

CDR3 in DNA: TGTGCCAGCAGCTCCCCCCGGGTGGGGGGCGAAAAACTGTTTTTT. Translated, it gives CASSSPRVGGEKLFF. The chain uses TRBV3-1 (or the pseudogene TRBV3-2) and TRBJ1-4; D is possibly TRBD1 (6 bases). Trimming cost V 5 bases and J 8 bases, with 18 bases left between them. Germline V lookup: CDR1 LGHDT, CDR2 YNNKEL (reference sequence). This CDR3 region has 15 residues.

The CDR3 reads CASSPTVATTEAFF. CDR3 DNA sequence: TGTGCCAGCAGCCCCACAGTGGCGACCACTGAAGCTTTCTTT. The genes are TRBV3-1 (or the pseudogene TRBV3-2) and TRBJ1-1, with no clear D. CDR3 length: 14 amino acids. V was clipped by 4 bases and J by 4 bases, with 13 bases between them. In germline, CDR1 is LGHDT, CDR2 YNNKEL (reference sequence).

In this sample, this clone turned up a few times. The V gene is TRBV5-5, the J gene TRBJ1-5; 8 nucleotides align to TRBD1. The ends lost 4 bases at V and 4 bases at J; junction bases unmatched: 10. This CDR3 is 16 amino acids long. In germline, CDR1 is SGHKS, CDR2 YYEKEE (reference sequence). CDR3 protein: CASSTGQGYRNQPQHF. In DNA, the CDR3 is TGTGCCAGCAGCACAGGACAGGGTTATCGGAATCAGCCCCAGCATTTT.

The chain carries TRBV6-6 and TRBJ2-3; 10 bases map to TRBD2. The length of the CDR3 is 15 residues. Looked up from germline, CDR1 is MNHNY and CDR2 is SVGAGI (reference sequence). The V segment lost 2 bases and the J segment 4 bases; nucleotides outside the gene matches: 3. The CDR3 loop reads CASSYPGLAADTQYF. In nucleotides, the CDR3 is TGTGCCAGCAGTTACCCCGGACTAGCGGCAGATACGCAGTATTTT.

The chain uses TRBV27 and TRBJ1-2; TRBD1 matches 10 bases. The CDR3 extends over 16 amino acids. The ends lost 3 bases at V and 4 bases at J; junction bases unmatched: 8. Germline-derived CDR1 and CDR2 are MNHEY and SMNVEV (reference sequence). The CDR3 DNA is TGTGCCAGCAGTTTGTTTCTGGGACAGGGGTTCTATGGCTACACCTTC. Its translation: CASSLFLGQGFYGYTF.

The CDR3 here is CATGRGVFSSEAFF. The DNA for the CDR3 is TGTGCCACCGGGAGGGGGGTATTCAGTTCTGAAGCTTTCTTT. The chain uses TRBV6-5 and TRBJ1-1, with a possible D match to TRBD1 (6 bases). V was trimmed by 10 bases and J by 6 bases, leaving 21 bases between them. The CDR3 is made up of 14 amino acids. CDR1 is MNHEY and CDR2 is SVGAGI in the germline V gene.

The V call is TRBV29-1, the J call TRBJ1-1; D may be TRBD1 (6 bases). Per germline, CDR1 SQVTM and CDR2 ANQGSEA. Trimming took 6 bases from V and 4 from J, leaving 12 bases between them. The CDR3 contains 12 residues. The CDR3, as DNA: TGCAGCGTAGGAAGGGGGAGCACTGAAGCTTTCTTT. Its protein is CSVGRGSTEAFF.

This rearrangement joins TRBV6-5 to TRBJ2-2, with D perhaps matching TRBD2 (5 bases). The germline V and J ends were trimmed by 0 bases and 5 bases, with 7 bases remaining between them. The CDR3 has 14 amino acids. CDR1 and CDR2 from the germline V gene are MNHEY and SVGAGI. The CDR3 DNA reads as TGTGCCAGCAGTTACTCGGAGGTGACCGGGGAGCTGTTTTTT. Translating gives CASSYSEVTGELFF.

The V gene is TRBV5-6, the J gene TRBJ2-3; TRBD2 is a possible D gene (5 bases). Trimming removed 2 bases from V and 4 bases from J, with 5 bases in between. CDR3 size: 12 residues. The germline V gene encodes CDR1 SGHDT and CDR2 YYEEEE. The CDR3 nucleotides are TGTGCCAGCAGCTTAGCGGCAGATACGCAGTATTTT. It translates to CASSLAADTQYF.

This clone was observed once. The V gene is TRBV6-4, the J gene TRBJ1-2; D ambiguous. CDR3 length: 14 residues. CDR1 and CDR2 from the germline V gene are MRHNA and SNTAGT. Trimming took off 5 bases at V and 5 bases at J, with 15 bases between the two ends. The CDR3 coding sequence is TGTGCCAGCAGTTCAGAGTCGACCTCTTATGGCTACACCTTC. Translation: CASSSESTSYGYTF.

This chain connects TRBV28 to TRBJ2-1, with 7 bases identical to TRBD2. Unmatched junction bases numbered 3, after V lost 0 bases and J lost 4 bases. The CDR3 runs to 15 residues. CDR1 is MDHEN, CDR2 SYDVKM, per germline. As DNA, the CDR3 is TGTGCCAGCAGTTTATGGGGGGAGGGGTACAATGAGCAGTTCTTC. This codes for CASSLWGEGYNEQFF.

The chain employs TRBV9 and TRBJ1-2; tentative D call: TRBD1 (5 bases). Germline V gene lookup returns CDR1 SGDLS and CDR2 YYNGEE. V shed 0 bases and J shed 4 bases, with 13 bases lying between them. The CDR3 has 15 amino acids. This chain's CDR3 is CASSVGGRASYGYTF. CDR3 sequence (DNA): TGTGCCAGCAGCGTAGGAGGCAGGGCATCCTATGGCTACACCTTC.

The chain uses TRBV7-2 and TRBJ2-3, with D possibly matching TRBD2 (5 bases). The length of the CDR3 is 16 residues. Germline loops: CDR1 SGHTA, CDR2 FQGNSA. Trimming cost V 2 bases and J 0 bases, with 12 bases left between them. The CDR3 coding sequence is TGTGCCAGCAGCTTAAGAGGGAGCTCTAGCACAGATACGCAGTATTTT. Amino acids: CASSLRGSSSTDTQYF.

The chain is built from TRBV28 and TRBJ2-5, with TRBD2 identical over 14 bases. V lost 8 bases and J lost 5; bases outside the gene matches: 7. The length of the CDR3 is 15 residues. CDR1 and CDR2 (germline): MDHEN, SYDVKM. The CDR3 reads CASQTSGRAGETQYF. As DNA, the CDR3 is TGTGCCAGCCAGACTAGCGGGAGGGCCGGTGAGACCCAGTACTTC.

This clone was seen a single time. The chain has TRBV6-5 and TRBJ2-3; TRBD1 matches 10 bases. V was clipped by 4 bases and J by 6 bases; unmatched bases: 7. This CDR3 has 15 residues. Germline assignment: CDR1 MNHEY and CDR2 SVGAGI. Here the CDR3 reads CASSSAGTGDDTQYF. CDR3 bases: TGTGCCAGCAGTTCCGCCGGGACAGGGGATGATACGCAGTATTTT.

This clone came up once. V usage is TRBV3-1 (or the pseudogene TRBV3-2) and J usage is TRBJ1-1; no definite D call. The V end was cut by 2 bases, the J end by 5 bases, with 18 bases between. Germline CDR1 is LGHDT and CDR2 is YNNKEL (reference sequence). The CDR3 consists of 16 residues. The CDR3 sequence is CASSQRMDGRWTEAFF. The DNA of the CDR3 is TGTGCCAGCAGCCAACGAATGGACGGGAGGTGGACTGAAGCTTTCTTT.

About this clone: Different DNA sequences within this sample yield the same CDR3. The V gene is TRBV19, the J gene TRBJ2-7; possible D gene TRBD2, 6 bases. Trimming took 2 bases from V and 1 from J, leaving 12 bases between them. This CDR3 has 15 residues. The germline CDR1 and CDR2 sequences are LNHDA and SQIVND (reference sequence). This CDR3 is CASSIKGTGSYEQYF. The CDR3 DNA sequence: TGTGCCAGTAGTATAAAAGGGACTGGATCCTACGAGCAGTACTTC. The full variable domain, rest sourced from reference TRBV19 and TRBJ2-7, is DGGITQSPKYLFRKEGQNVTLSCEQNLNHDAMYWYRQDPGQGLRLIYYSQIVNDFQKGDIAEGYSVSREKKESFPLTVTSAQKNPTAFYLCASSIKGTGSYEQYFGPGTRLTVT.

This chain joins TRBV19 and TRBJ1-1; possible D gene TRBD1, 5 bases. Per germline, CDR1 LNHDA and CDR2 SQIVND (reference sequence). This CDR3 comprises 11 residues. V lost 6 bases and J lost 7, with 9 bases in between. The CDR3 loop reads CASSPGLEAFF. In DNA form, the CDR3 reads TGTGCCAGTAGCCCGGGGCTTGAAGCTTTCTTT.

V usage is TRBV5-8 and J usage is TRBJ2-7, with D possibly matching TRBD2 (5 bases). With 3 bases removed from V and 7 bases from J, the gap between germline ends came to 20 bases. This CDR3 has 15 residues. The germline V gene encodes CDR1 SGHTS and CDR2 YDEGEE. CDR3 sequence (DNA): TGTGCCAGCAGCTGGACCGGGAACCCCTTAGGGGAGCAGTACTTC. This encodes CASSWTGNPLGEQYF.

This clone was detected only a few times. The chain carries TRBV5-1 and TRBJ2-1; 9 positions match TRBD1. The CDR3 is 12 residues long. Germline CDR1 reads SGHRS; CDR2 reads YFSETQ. The V segment lost 7 bases and the J segment 6 bases; nucleotides outside the gene matches: 2. The CDR3 here is CASGQGLNEQFF. The DNA of the CDR3 is TGCGCCAGCGGACAGGGGCTCAATGAGCAGTTCTTC.

V gene TRBV5-4 combines with J gene TRBJ2-5; the D gene is possibly TRBD1 (6 bases). The V gene's germline CDR1 is SGHNT and CDR2 YYREEE (reference sequence). This CDR3 contains 15 residues. Trimming stripped 0 bases from V and 5 bases from J, with 14 bases between. The CDR3 DNA follows: TGTGCCAGCAGCTTGGGGAGGTACAGGGTCGAGACCCAGTACTTC. Protein: CASSLGRYRVETQYF.

The rearrangement uses TRBV5-1 and TRBJ2-7, with 8 nucleotides matching TRBD2. V gave up 4 bases and J gave up 5 bases; unmatched junction bases: 8. Germline CDR1 and CDR2: SGHRS and YFSETQ. CDR3 length equals 14 residues. The CDR3 spells CASSLSGIADEQYF. CDR3 bases: TGCGCCAGCAGCCTTAGCGGGATAGCCGACGAGCAGTACTTC.

The CDR3 here is CASSTTGLFTDTQYF. CDR3 coding DNA: TGTGCCAGCAGTACTACAGGGCTTTTCACAGATACGCAGTATTTT. The rearrangement links TRBV6-2 or TRBV6-3 to TRBJ2-3, with a possible D match to TRBD1 (6 bases). Germline-derived CDR1 and CDR2 are MNHEY and SVGEGT. This CDR3 is 15 amino acids long. V was shortened by 5 bases and J by 2 bases, with 14 bases between the two germline ends.

CDR3 sequence (DNA): TGTGCCAGCAACGGAATCCGGGGGGCAAATCAGCCCCAGCATTTT. Translated, it gives CASNGIRGANQPQHF. The rearrangement links TRBV6-5 to TRBJ1-5; weak D call: TRBD1 (6 bases). V was shortened by 7 bases and J by 4 bases, with 17 bases between the two germline ends. Germline CDR1 is MNHEY and CDR2 is SVGAGI. This CDR3 has 15 residues.

J is TRBJ1-6 and V is TRBV12-3 or TRBV12-4; unclear D gene. This CDR3 region has 12 residues. With 2 bases removed from V and 12 bases from J, the gap between germline ends came to 8 bases. Written as DNA, the CDR3 is TGTGCCAGCAGTTTACCCGCCGTACCCCTCCACTTT. Protein sequence: CASSLPAVPLHF.

The chain employs TRBV11-3 and TRBJ2-1; weak D call: TRBD2 (6 bases). Per germline, CDR1 SGHNT and CDR2 YENEEA. V lost 5 bases, J lost 13 bases, and 15 bases lay in between. There are 12 residues in the CDR3. The CDR3 protein is CASSEPSGEQFF. The CDR3 region has the DNA TGTGCCAGCAGCGAACCCTCGGGGGAACAGTTCTTC. Full variable domain (missing parts from reference TRBV11-3 and TRBJ2-1): EAGVVQSPRYKIIEKKQPVAFWCNPISGHNTLYWYLQNLGQGPELLIRYENEEAVDDSQLPKDRFSAERLKGVDSTLKIQPAELGDSAVYLCASSEPSGEQFFGPGTRLTVL.

Here the CDR3 reads CASSYEEGGYGYTF. The CDR3 region has the DNA TGTGCCAGCAGTTACGAGGAAGGTGGCTATGGCTACACCTTC. The rearrangement joins TRBV6-5 to TRBJ1-2; D not resolved. From germline, CDR1 is MNHEY and CDR2 SVGAGI. Trimming cost V 2 bases and J 4 bases, with 11 bases left between them. There are 14 residues in the CDR3.

This chain connects TRBV29-1 to TRBJ1-3, with D unclear. From germline, CDR1 is SQVTM and CDR2 ANQGSEA. The CDR3 consists of 15 residues. V was cut by 4 bases and J by 4 bases, with 17 bases left in between. The CDR3 DNA reads TGCAGCGTTGGAGAGCCCCCTTCAGGAGGAAACACCATATATTTT. This sequence encodes CSVGEPPSGGNTIYF. Complete variable domain (other parts from reference TRBV29-1 and TRBJ1-3): SAVISQKPSRDICQRGTSLTIQCQVDSQVTMMFWYRQQPGQSLTLIATANQGSEATYESGFVIDKFPISRPNLTFSTLTVSNMSPEDSSIYLCSVGEPPSGGNTIYFGEGSWLTVV.

CDR3 region: CASSQETGVGELFF. CDR3 in DNA: TGCGCCAGCAGCCAAGAAACAGGGGTGGGGGAGCTGTTTTTT. J is TRBJ2-2 and V is TRBV4-1; TRBD1 matches at 7 bases. In germline, CDR1 is MGHRA, CDR2 YSYEKL. After removal of 0 bases from V and 8 bases from J, the junction contained 3 bases not matched to a gene. The length of the CDR3 is 14 residues.